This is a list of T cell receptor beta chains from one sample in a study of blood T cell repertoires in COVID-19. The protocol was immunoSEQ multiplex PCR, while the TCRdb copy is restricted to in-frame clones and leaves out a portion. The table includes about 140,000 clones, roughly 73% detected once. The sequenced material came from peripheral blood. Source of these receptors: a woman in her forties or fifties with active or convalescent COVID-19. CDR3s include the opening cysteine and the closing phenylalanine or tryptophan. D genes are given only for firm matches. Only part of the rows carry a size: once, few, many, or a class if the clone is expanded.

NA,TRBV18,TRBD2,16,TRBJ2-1,CASSYSGGQAYNEQFF,TGTGCCAGCTCATACTCGGGGGGGCAAGCCTACAATGAGCAGTTCTTC
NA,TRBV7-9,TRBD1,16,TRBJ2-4,CASSLVSGRGRNIQYF,TGTGCCAGCAGCTTAGTCAGCGGCAGGGGGCGAAACATTCAGTACTTC
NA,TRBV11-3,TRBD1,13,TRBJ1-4,CASSLRQGEKLFF,TGTGCCAGCAGCCTACGACAGGGGGAAAAACTGTTTTTT
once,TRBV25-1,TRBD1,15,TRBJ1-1,CASSALGTGGREAFF,TGTGCCAGCAGTGCTCTAGGGACAGGGGGCCGGGAAGCTTTCTTT
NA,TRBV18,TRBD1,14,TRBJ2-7,CASSLRDSYYEQYF,TGTGCCAGCTCACTCCGGGACAGCTACTACGAGCAGTACTTC
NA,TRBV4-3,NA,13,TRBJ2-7,CASSQDRVGEQYF,TGCGCCAGCAGCCAAGACAGGGTAGGCGAGCAGTACTTC
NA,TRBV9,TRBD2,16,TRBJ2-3,CASSVVERGATDTQYF,TGTGCCAGCAGCGTAGTGGAGCGGGGGGCCACAGATACGCAGTATTTT
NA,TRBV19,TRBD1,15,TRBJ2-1,CASSQTGSSYNEQFF,TGTGCCAGCTCCCAGACAGGGAGCTCCTACAATGAGCAGTTCTTC
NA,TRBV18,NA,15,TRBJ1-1,CASSPSGFMNTEAFF,TGTGCCAGCTCACCCTCAGGATTTATGAACACTGAAGCTTTCTTT
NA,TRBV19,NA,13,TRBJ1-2,CASSRPGFYGYTF,TGTGCCAGTAGTCGGCCCGGGTTCTATGGCTACACCTTC
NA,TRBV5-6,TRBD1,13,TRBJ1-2,CASSLDRERGYTF,TGTGCCAGCAGCCTGGACAGGGAAAGGGGCTACACCTTC
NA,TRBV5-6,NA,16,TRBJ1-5,CASSLGGGNSDQPQHF,TGTGCCAGCAGCTTGGGCGGCGGAAATAGCGATCAGCCCCAGCATTTT
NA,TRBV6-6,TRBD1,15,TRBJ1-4,CASSYARQGDEKLFF,TGTGCCAGCAGTTACGCGAGACAGGGGGATGAAAAACTGTTTTTT
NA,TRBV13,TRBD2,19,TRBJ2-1,CAGSLEGLAGGSSYNEQFF,TGTGCCGGCAGCTTAGAGGGACTAGCGGGAGGGAGCTCCTACAATGAGCAGTTCTTC
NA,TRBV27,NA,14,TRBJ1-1,CASSLVPGDTEAFF,TGTGCCAGCAGTTTAGTCCCAGGGGACACTGAAGCTTTCTTT
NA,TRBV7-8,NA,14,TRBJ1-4,CASTPGGDYEKLFF,TGTGCCAGCACCCCGGGAGGGGACTATGAAAAACTGTTTTTT
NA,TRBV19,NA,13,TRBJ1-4,CASSREGNEKLFF,TGTGCCAGTTCACGGGAAGGAAATGAAAAACTGTTTTTT
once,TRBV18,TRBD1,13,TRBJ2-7,CASSRGQGEGQYF,TGTGCCAGCTCCCGGGGACAGGGAGAAGGGCAGTACTTC
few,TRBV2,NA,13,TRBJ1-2,CASSGDTAGGYTF,TGTGCCAGCAGCGGGGACACGGCGGGCGGCTACACCTTC
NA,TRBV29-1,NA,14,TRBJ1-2,CSVNLEDTNYGYTF,TGCAGCGTTAATTTAGAGGACACTAACTATGGCTACACCTTC
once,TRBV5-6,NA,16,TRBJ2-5,CASSLAGGGKGETQYF,TGTGCCAGCAGCTTGGCAGGTGGGGGCAAGGGGGAGACCCAGTACTTC
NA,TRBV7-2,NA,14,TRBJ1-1,CASSLTAGGTEAFF,TGTGCCAGCAGCCTAACAGCGGGGGGCACTGAAGCTTTCTTT
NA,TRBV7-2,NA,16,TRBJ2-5,CASSQTGTSYQETQYF,TGTGCCAGCAGCCAGACCGGGACTTCGTACCAAGAGACCCAGTACTTC
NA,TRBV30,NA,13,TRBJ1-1,CAWSSQWNTEAFF,TGTGCCTGGAGTAGTCAGTGGAACACTGAAGCTTTCTTT
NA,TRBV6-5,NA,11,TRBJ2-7,CASSSQDEQYF,TGTGCCAGCAGCTCGCAGGACGAGCAGTACTTC
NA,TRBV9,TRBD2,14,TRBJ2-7,CASSAQRETHEQYF,TGTGCCAGCAGCGCGCAGCGGGAGACCCACGAGCAGTACTTC
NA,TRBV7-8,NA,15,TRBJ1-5,CASSPGGGGNQPQHF,TGTGCCAGCAGCCCGGGCGGGGGGGGAAATCAGCCCCAGCATTTT
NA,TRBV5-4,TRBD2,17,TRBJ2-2,CASSPGLAGGGTGELFF,TGTGCCAGCAGCCCCGGACTAGCGGGAGGCGGGACCGGGGAGCTGTTTTTT
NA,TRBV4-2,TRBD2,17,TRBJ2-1,CASSPAGTSGTRNEQFF,TGTGCCAGCAGCCCAGCGGGGACTAGCGGGACGCGGAATGAGCAGTTCTTC
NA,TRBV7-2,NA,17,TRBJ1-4,CASSPHSQPPHNEKLFF,TGTGCCAGCAGCCCTCACTCCCAACCCCCCCATAATGAAAAACTGTTTTTT
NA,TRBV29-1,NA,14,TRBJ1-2,CSVEDPGIKDGYTF,TGCAGCGTTGAAGATCCCGGGATAAAAGATGGCTACACCTTC
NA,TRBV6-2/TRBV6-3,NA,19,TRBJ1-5,CASSPSPLSTGRGNQPQHF,TGTGCCAGCAGCCCCAGCCCCCTTAGTACGGGGAGGGGCAATCAGCCCCAGCATTTT
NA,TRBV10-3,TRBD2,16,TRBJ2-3,CAISESAGGQADTQYF,TGTGCCATCAGTGAGTCGGCGGGGGGCCAGGCAGATACGCAGTATTTT
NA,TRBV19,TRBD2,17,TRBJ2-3,CASSIGGGLAAADTQYF,TGTGCCAGTAGTATAGGGGGTGGACTAGCGGCGGCAGATACGCAGTATTTT
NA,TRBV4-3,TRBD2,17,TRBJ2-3,CASSRKLAGDIADTQYF,TGCGCCAGCAGCCGTAAACTAGCGGGAGATATCGCAGATACGCAGTATTTT
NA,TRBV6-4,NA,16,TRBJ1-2,CASSDRPGVPPYGYTF,TGTGCCAGCAGTGACCGCCCGGGGGTACCGCCCTATGGCTACACCTTC
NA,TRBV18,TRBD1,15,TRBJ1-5,CASSPGQIFNQPQHF,TGTGCCAGCTCACCGGGACAGATTTTCAATCAGCCCCAGCATTTT
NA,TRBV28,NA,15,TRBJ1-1,CASSLGGSGSTEAFF,TGTGCCAGCAGTTTAGGGGGGTCGGGGAGCACTGAAGCTTTCTTT
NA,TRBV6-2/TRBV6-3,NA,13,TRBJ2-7,CASSYGQGNEQYF,TGTGCCAGCAGTTACGGGCAGGGGAACGAGCAGTACTTC
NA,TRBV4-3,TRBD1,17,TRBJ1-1,CASSPGHTGGFDTEAFF,TGCGCCAGCAGCCCGGGTCATACAGGGGGGTTCGACACTGAAGCTTTCTTT
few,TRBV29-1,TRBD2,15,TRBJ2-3,CSVEFEREGTDTQYF,TGCAGCGTTGAGTTTGAGCGGGAGGGCACAGATACGCAGTATTTT
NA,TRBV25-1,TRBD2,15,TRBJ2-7,CASSVLSGSGYEQYF,TGTGCCAGCAGTGTTCTTAGCGGGAGCGGGTACGAGCAGTACTTC
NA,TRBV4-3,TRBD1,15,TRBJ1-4,CASSRGLDRNEKLFF,TGCGCCAGCAGCCGGGGTCTGGACAGGAATGAAAAACTGTTTTTT
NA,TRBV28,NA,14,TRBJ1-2,CASSFGREGYGYTF,TGTGCCAGCAGTTTTGGACGTGAGGGCTATGGCTACACCTTC
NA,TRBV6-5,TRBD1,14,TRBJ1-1,CASSYKDRGSEAFF,TGTGCCAGCAGTTATAAGGACAGGGGATCTGAAGCTTTCTTT
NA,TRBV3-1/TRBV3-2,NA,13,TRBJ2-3,CASTRSGTDTQYF,TGTGCCAGCACCAGATCCGGCACAGATACGCAGTATTTT
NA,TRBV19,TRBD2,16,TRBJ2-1,CASSIDVAGGLNEQFF,TGTGCCAGTAGTATAGATGTGGCGGGGGGGCTCAATGAGCAGTTCTTC
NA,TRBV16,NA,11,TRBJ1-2,CASSLSHGYTF,TGTGCCAGCAGCCTCTCCCATGGCTACACCTTC
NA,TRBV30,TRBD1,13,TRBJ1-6,CAWVTGGNSPLHF,TGTGCCTGGGTGACAGGGGGTAATTCACCCCTCCACTTT
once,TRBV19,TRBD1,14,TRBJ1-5,CASSGTGGYQPQHF,TGTGCCAGCTCCGGGACAGGGGGCTATCAGCCCCAGCATTTT